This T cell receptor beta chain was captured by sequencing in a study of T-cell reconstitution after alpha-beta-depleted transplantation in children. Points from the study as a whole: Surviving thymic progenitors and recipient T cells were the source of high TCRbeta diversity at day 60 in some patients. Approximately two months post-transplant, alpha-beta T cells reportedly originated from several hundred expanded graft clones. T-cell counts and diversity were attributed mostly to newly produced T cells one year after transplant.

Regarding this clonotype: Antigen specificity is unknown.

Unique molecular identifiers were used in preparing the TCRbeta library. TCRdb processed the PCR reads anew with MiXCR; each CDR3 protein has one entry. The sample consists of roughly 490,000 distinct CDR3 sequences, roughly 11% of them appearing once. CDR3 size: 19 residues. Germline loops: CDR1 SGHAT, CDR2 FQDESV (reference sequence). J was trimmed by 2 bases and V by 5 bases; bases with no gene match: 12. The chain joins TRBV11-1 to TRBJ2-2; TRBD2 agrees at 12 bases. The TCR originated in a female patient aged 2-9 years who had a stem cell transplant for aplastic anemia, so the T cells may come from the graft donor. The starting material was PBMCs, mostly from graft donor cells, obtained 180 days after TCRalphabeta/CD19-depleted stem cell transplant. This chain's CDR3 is CASSPGTSGWSPNTGELFF. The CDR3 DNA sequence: TGTGCCAGCAGCCCGGGGACTAGCGGGTGGTCCCCCAACACCGGGGAGCTGTTTTTT. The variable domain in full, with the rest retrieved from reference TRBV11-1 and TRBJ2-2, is EAEVAQSPRYKITEKSQAVAFWCDPISGHATLYWYRQILGQGPELLVQFQDESVVDDSQLPKDRFSAERLKGVDSTLKIQPAELGDSAMYLCASSPGTSGWSPNTGELFFGEGSRLTVL.